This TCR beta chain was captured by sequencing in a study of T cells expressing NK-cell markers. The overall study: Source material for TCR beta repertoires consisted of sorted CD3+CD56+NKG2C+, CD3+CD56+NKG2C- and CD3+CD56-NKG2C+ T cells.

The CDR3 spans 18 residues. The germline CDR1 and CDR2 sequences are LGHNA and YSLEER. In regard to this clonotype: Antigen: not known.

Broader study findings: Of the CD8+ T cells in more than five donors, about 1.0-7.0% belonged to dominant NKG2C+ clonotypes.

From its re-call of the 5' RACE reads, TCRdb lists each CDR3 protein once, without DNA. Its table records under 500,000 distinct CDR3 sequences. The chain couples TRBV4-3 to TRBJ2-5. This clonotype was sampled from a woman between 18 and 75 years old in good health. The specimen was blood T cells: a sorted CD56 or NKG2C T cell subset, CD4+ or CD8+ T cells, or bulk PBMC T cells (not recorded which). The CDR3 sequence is CASSQDGVGIIGQETQYF.